The 17 T cell receptor beta chains given below trace back to one sample, sequenced in a study of CD8 T cells in Susac syndrome (dated by TCRdb to about 2019). Library method: the immunoSEQ multiplex PCR assay. RNA was extracted using the RNeasy kit, and roughly 0.5 to 1 ug of the RNA was reverse transcribed with random hexamers. TCRdb's own reprocessing of the public reads used fastp at Q25 and MiXCR and kept productive beta chains. Duplicate CDR3 protein sequences are folded into a single record with the most common DNA and genes. The sample table holds around 69,000 distinct CDR3 sequences, of which 96% were seen once. The ten top clones hold 0.11% of the sample. The sequenced sample was CD4+ T cells from PBMCs. These receptor sequences come from a human donor with multiple sclerosis.

V and J are TRBV11-3 and TRBJ2-2; D is possibly TRBD1 (6 bases). The V and J ends lost 5 bases and 7 bases respectively, with 14 bases between them. Looked up from germline, CDR1 is SGHNT and CDR2 is YENEEA. The CDR3 totals 14 residues. CDR3 sequence: CASSARQVGGELFF. The CDR3 DNA is TGTGCCAGCAGCGCCCGACAGGTTGGCGGGGAGCTGTTTTTT.

The rearrangement links TRBV12-3 or TRBV12-4 to TRBJ2-7; TRBD1 matches at 8 bases. This CDR3 has 14 residues. With 6 bases clipped from V and 2 bases from J, the junction kept 6 bases outside the gene matches. The CDR3 DNA follows: TGTGCCAGCAGCGCTCCAGGGGGCGCCTACGAGCAGTACTTC. Translating it yields CASSAPGGAYEQYF.

The chain couples TRBV4-3 to TRBJ2-7; no clear D. The CDR3 is 14 residues long. Germline CDR1 reads LGHNA; CDR2 reads YSLEER. The V gene lost 6 bases and the J gene lost 3 bases, with 15 bases spanning the gap. The CDR3 coding sequence is TGCGCCAGCAGTGAGTTAGCCAGTTACTACGAGCAGTACTTC. Amino acid sequence: CASSELASYYEQYF.

V is TRBV6-5 and J is TRBJ2-5, with D maybe TRBD1 (6 bases). V lost 6 bases, J lost 5 bases, and 16 bases lay in between. Germline loops: CDR1 MNHEY, CDR2 SVGAGI. This CDR3 spans 14 amino acids. CDR3 protein: CASSLYGGWETQYF. The CDR3 coding sequence is TGTGCCAGCAGCCTCTATGGGGGCTGGGAGACCCAGTACTTC.

J is TRBJ2-7 and V is TRBV12-3 or TRBV12-4; either TRBD1 or TRBD2 may fit D (5 bases each). Trimming removed 6 bases at V and 5 bases at J, with 14 bases between. CDR3 length: 13 residues. The CDR3 reads CASSQQAGNEQYF. Here the CDR3 DNA reads TGTGCCAGCAGCCAACAGGCGGGCAACGAGCAGTACTTC.

The rearrangement uses TRBV13 and TRBJ1-6, with D perhaps matching TRBD1 (5 bases). V lost 0 bases and J 15 bases, leaving 9 bases between the germline ends. The CDR3 sequence is 12 residues long. Germline assignment: CDR1 PRHDT and CDR2 FYEKMQ (reference sequence). The CDR3 sequence is CASSLGKGRLHF. The CDR3 nucleotides read TGTGCCAGCAGCTTAGGCAAGGGGCGCCTCCACTTT.

This chain joins TRBV5-1 and TRBJ2-3; TRBD2 agrees at 8 bases. The CDR3 extends over 13 amino acids. The V segment lost 3 bases and the J segment 5 bases; nucleotides outside the gene matches: 2. Germline assignment: CDR1 SGHRS and CDR2 YFSETQ. The CDR3 DNA is TGCGCCAGCAGCTGGACTAGCCGAGATACGCAGTATTTT. Translation gives CASSWTSRDTQYF. The full variable domain, completed using reference TRBV5-1 and TRBJ2-3, is KAGVTQTPRYLIKTRGQQVTLSCSPISGHRSVSWYQQTPGQGLQFLFEYFSETQRNKGNFPGRFSGRQFSNSRSEMNVSTLELGDSALYLCASSWTSRDTQYFGPGTRLTVL.

This rearrangement joins TRBV11-3 to TRBJ2-3, with 7 bases identical to TRBD2. There are 16 residues in the CDR3. The V gene's germline CDR1 is SGHNT and CDR2 YENEEA. Germline trimming cut 5 bases from V and 1 base from J; bases unmatched to any gene: 9. As DNA, the CDR3 is TGTGCCAGCAGCCCCGGGGGGAGCGAGGGCACAGATACGCAGTATTTT. Translation: CASSPGGSEGTDTQYF.

This chain uses TRBV7-2 with TRBJ2-2, with 8 positions matching TRBD1. The CDR3 spans 15 residues. The trim removed 7 bases at V and 5 bases at J, leaving 9 bases unmatched. Germline V gene lookup returns CDR1 SGHTA and CDR2 FQGNSA. CDR3 sequence reads: CASTPSRTGTGELFF. In DNA, the CDR3 is TGTGCCAGCACCCCATCCCGGACAGGGACCGGGGAGCTGTTTTTT.

This chain joins TRBV6-1 and TRBJ2-7; D not resolved. Between the trimmed V and J ends, which lost 7 bases and 4 bases, there was a span of 8 bases. The V gene's germline CDR1 is MNHNS and CDR2 SASEGT. The CDR3 has 11 residues. The CDR3 region has the DNA TGTGCCAGCAATTGGGGTTACGAGCAGTACTTC. Its protein is CASNWGYEQYF.

The rearrangement links TRBV7-9 to TRBJ1-6; D remains unclear. Trimming took off 8 bases at V and 5 bases at J, with 13 bases between the two ends. This CDR3 has 14 amino acids. Germline-derived CDR1 and CDR2 are SEHNR and FQNEAQ (reference sequence). The CDR3: CASFSDFHNSPLHF. The CDR3 DNA reads as TGTGCCAGCTTCTCGGATTTTCATAATTCACCCCTCCACTTT. Combining the CDR3 with reference TRBV7-9 and TRBJ1-6 gives the whole variable domain DTGVSQNPRHKITKRGQNVTFRCDPISEHNRLYWYRQTLGQGPEFLTYFQNEAQLEKSRLLSDRFSAERPKGSFSTLEIQRTEQGDSAMYLCASFSDFHNSPLHFGNGTRLTVT.

The CDR3 loop reads CASSMPSGSNQPQHF. The CDR3 nucleotides read TGTGCCAGTAGTATGCCATCCGGTAGCAATCAGCCCCAGCATTTT. V is TRBV19 and J is TRBJ1-5; unclear D gene. The germline V gene encodes CDR1 LNHDA and CDR2 SQIVND (reference sequence). This CDR3 has 15 amino acids. Between the trimmed V and J ends, which lost 3 bases and 0 bases, there was a span of 9 bases.

The chain combines TRBV4-1 with TRBJ1-4; no firm D call. V lost 5 bases and J lost 8, with 24 bases in between. Germline values: CDR1 MGHRA, CDR2 YSYEKL. The CDR3 extends over 17 amino acids. This CDR3 is CASSGSALRRLGEKLFF. The CDR3 DNA follows: TGCGCCAGCAGCGGCTCCGCGTTGCGGAGGCTCGGGGAAAAACTGTTTTTT.

The CDR3 DNA reads as TGTGCCAGCAGACGGTGGGGAACGTATGCCTACGAGCAGTACTTC. It yields the protein CASRRWGTYAYEQYF. The chain combines TRBV4-2 with TRBJ2-7; D not resolved. This CDR3 has 15 amino acids. Germline CDR1 LGHNA, CDR2 YNFKEQ. V gave up 6 bases and J gave up 2 bases, with 17 bases separating them.

The rearrangement uses TRBV20-1 and TRBJ2-1; D is perhaps TRBD1 or TRBD2 (5 bases each). V lost 7 bases and J lost 7, with 17 bases in between. The CDR3 runs to 13 residues. Germline V gene lookup returns CDR1 DFQATT and CDR2 SNEGSKA (reference sequence). For the CDR3, the DNA is TGCAGTGGAGGGGACCCGGCGAAAAATGAGCAGTTCTTC. It yields the protein CSGGDPAKNEQFF.

CDR3 loop: CASSQEDSQPQHF. The CDR3 nucleotides read TGCGCCAGCAGCCAAGAGGACAGTCAGCCCCAGCATTTT. The chain carries TRBV4-1 and TRBJ1-5; the D gene is possibly TRBD1 (6 bases). The CDR3 loop spans 13 amino acids. Germline lookup yields CDR1 MGHRA and CDR2 YSYEKL. Trimming stripped 0 bases from V and 6 bases from J, with 6 bases between.

A word on this clonotype: The junction shows a germline mismatch at one end, possibly a read error. The J gene is TRBJ2-3, the V gene TRBV30; D not resolved. This CDR3 is built from 14 residues. Germline V gene lookup returns CDR1 GTSNPN and CDR2 SVGIG (reference sequence). The CDR3 DNA reads TGTGCCTGGAGTGTACGAATTGGGCTTCATACGCGGTATTTT. Its translation: CAWSVRIGLHTRYF. The variable domain in full, with the rest retrieved from reference TRBV30 and TRBJ2-3, is SQTIHQWPATLVQPVGSPLSLECTVEGTSNPNLYWYRQAAGRGLQLLFYSVGIGQISSEVPQNLSASRPQDRQFILSSKKLLLSDSGFYLCAWSVRIGLHTRYFGPGTRLTVL.